The clone carrying this T cell receptor (beta chain) occurred many times. As yet, its antigen is unknown. This sample is drawn from a study of identical twins. Whole-study findings and limits: Conclusions relied on cross-sectional statistical analysis, not following the same donors. Invariant T cells like MAIT and iNKT could partly confound the zero-insertion analyses.

Germline V CDR1 and CDR2: SQVTM, ANQGSEA. CDR3 length equals 15 residues. Trimming removed 6 bases at V and 0 bases at J, with 16 bases between. Only healthy Caucasians were included as donors. After template switching added a universal primer site, the resulting cDNA carried unique molecular identifiers. TCRdb re-analysed the 5' RACE reads in MiXCR, keeping a single row per CDR3 protein. The sample yields approximately 600,000 distinct CDR3 sequences, roughly 7.2% seen once. The same data also contributed to another study, on yellow fever vaccine responses in identical twins.

What was sequenced was PBMCs. The V and J genes are TRBV29-1 and TRBJ2-3, with D perhaps matching TRBD2 (6 bases). This clonotype was obtained from a woman younger than 30 in good health. CDR3 residues: CSVTFAGRSTDTQYF. The CDR3 DNA reads TGCAGCGTGACGTTTGCGGGACGGAGCACAGATACGCAGTATTTT.